This entry lists 30 T cell receptor beta chains sequenced from one sample in a study of lung T cells in sarcoidosis with Löfgren's syndrome. Via MiXCR, TCRdb re-called the reads, giving one row per CDR3 protein. The sample holds fewer than 3,500 distinct CDR3 sequences, 27% seen once. Sequences were obtained from CD4+ T cells from bronchoalveolar lavage. The receptors come from a human donor with sarcoidosis (Löfgren's syndrome or another form), or a control subject (not recorded which).

The J gene is TRBJ1-2, the V gene TRBV19; 8 bases map to TRBD1. Trimming cost V 5 bases and J 5 bases; bases outside gene matches: 7. Germline CDR1 and CDR2: LNHDA and SQIVND (reference sequence). The CDR3 contains 14 residues. CDR3: CASSADRGRYGYTF. CDR3 sequence (DNA): TGTGCCAGTAGTGCTGACAGGGGTAGATATGGCTACACCTTC.

A word on this clonotype: A clone one base away is much larger, so this may be a read error. The chain couples TRBV7-2 to TRBJ2-1; TRBD2 matches at 9 bases. CDR1 is SGHTA and CDR2 is FQGNSA in the germline V gene. The CDR3 has 15 residues. The DNA for the CDR3 is TGTGCCGGCAGCTTGGGTAGCGGGGGTAACAATGAGCAGTTCTTC. The encoded protein is CAGSLGSGGNNEQFF.

By share, this clonotype counts as large. V usage is TRBV7-9 and J usage is TRBJ1-5; D ambiguous. CDR3 length: 12 residues. In germline, CDR1 is SEHNR, CDR2 FQNEAQ (reference sequence). With 6 bases removed from V and 3 bases from J, the gap between germline ends came to 6 bases. This CDR3 reads CASSRDNQPQHF. In DNA, the CDR3 is TGTGCCAGCAGTCGGGACAATCAGCCCCAGCATTTT.

This clonotype is labeled medium-sized. This chain's CDR3 is CSATRGLDYGYTF. CDR3 bases: TGCAGTGCCACCCGGGGTCTCGACTATGGCTACACCTTC. This chain connects TRBV20-1 to TRBJ1-2, with no clear D. V was pared by 6 bases and J by 3 bases, with 14 bases between. Germline values: CDR1 DFQATT, CDR2 SNEGSKA (reference sequence). This CDR3 is built from 13 residues.

This clonotype is classed as medium-sized. J is TRBJ2-5 and V is TRBV7-6, with D tentatively TRBD2 (5 bases). CDR1 SGHVS and CDR2 FNYEAQ come from the germline V gene. Trimming removed 5 bases from V and 5 bases from J, with 12 bases in between. This CDR3 has 13 residues. CDR3 in amino acids: CASSPRGGETQYF. CDR3 in DNA: TGTGCCAGCAGCCCCAGAGGCGGGGAGACCCAGTACTTC.

In this sample, this clonotype is medium-sized. The gene calls are TRBV4-1 and TRBJ1-2; no definite D call. The CDR3 contains 15 residues. Germline V gene lookup returns CDR1 MGHRA and CDR2 YSYEKL. The ends were cut back, 0 bases at V and 6 bases at J, with 14 bases in the middle. The CDR3, as DNA: TGCGCCAGCAGCCAAGACTCCCTTGGTGGCAATGGCTACACCTTC. Translating it yields CASSQDSLGGNGYTF.

By share of the sample, this clonotype is medium-sized (0.01 to 0.1%). The CDR3 protein is CASGQGDYEQYF. The CDR3 coding sequence is TGTGCCAGTGGACAGGGGGACTACGAGCAGTACTTC. The chain is built from TRBV19 and TRBJ2-7, with TRBD1 identical over 10 bases. After removal of 8 bases from V and 3 bases from J, the junction contained 1 base not matched to a gene. Germline CDR1 and CDR2: LNHDA and SQIVND (reference sequence). This CDR3 comprises 12 residues.

About this clonotype: This could be a read error, since a much larger clone is one nucleotide away. V and J are TRBV3-1 and TRBJ1-2; possible D gene TRBD1, 6 bases. The V gene's germline CDR1 is LGHDT and CDR2 YNNKEL (reference sequence). CDR3 size: 15 residues. The CDR3 loop reads CTSSYSGQLNYGYTF. CDR3 bases: TGTACCAGCAGCTACTCGGGACAACTAAACTATGGCTACACCTTC.

This clonotype turned up a few times. The CDR3 coding sequence is TGCAGCGTTGCAGGGGTAGGGTACTATGGCTACACCTTC. Its translation: CSVAGVGYYGYTF. The gene calls are TRBV29-1 and TRBJ1-2; maybe TRBD1 (6 bases). Germline CDR1 SQVTM, CDR2 ANQGSEA. The CDR3 totals 13 residues. Deletions cut 4 bases from V and 3 bases from J, with 12 bases between. Drawing the rest from reference TRBV29-1 and TRBJ1-2, the complete variable domain is SAVISQKPSRDICQRGTSLTIQCQVDSQVTMMFWYRQQPGQSLTLIATANQGSEATYESGFVIDKFPISRPNLTFSTLTVSNMSPEDSSIYLCSVAGVGYYGYTFGSGTRLTVV.

This clonotype was seen ten or more times. J is TRBJ2-3 and V is TRBV5-1; 8 nucleotides match TRBD2. The ends lost 5 bases at V and 4 bases at J; junction bases unmatched: 9. This CDR3 spans 15 amino acids. CDR1 SGHRS and CDR2 YFSETQ come from the germline V gene. Here the CDR3 reads CASRDPAGAPDTQYF. CDR3 nucleotides: TGCGCCAGCAGGGATCCAGCGGGGGCGCCAGATACGCAGTATTTT.

Of note for this clonotype: A read error may produce the germline difference seen at one junction end. The rearrangement links TRBV18 to TRBJ1-3; 7 bases align to TRBD1. This CDR3 is built from 18 residues. CDR1 and CDR2 (germline): KGHSH, LQKENI. Written as DNA, the CDR3 is TGTGCCAGCTCACCAAAACTTCCAGGGGGATCCTCTGGAAACACCATGTATTTT. Amino acids: CASSPKLPGGSSGNTMYF.

By share, this clonotype counts as large. The V and J genes are TRBV6-6 and TRBJ2-7; no reliable D call. The CDR3 contains 13 residues. CDR1 and CDR2 (germline): MNHNY, SVGAGI (reference sequence). Trimming removed 0 bases at V and 6 bases at J, with 9 bases between. Written as DNA, the CDR3 is TGTGCCAGCAGTTACTCGATAAGGGCCGAGCAGTACTTC. Residues: CASSYSIRAEQYF.

In its sample, this clonotype ranks as medium-sized. The chain combines TRBV3-1 with TRBJ1-5, with D possibly being TRBD1 (5 bases). Trimming stripped 4 bases from V and 6 bases from J, with 10 bases between. Germline V gene lookup returns CDR1 LGHDT and CDR2 YNNKEL (reference sequence). This CDR3 comprises 13 residues. DNA of the CDR3: TGTGCCAGCAGCCCTGACGGGGGTCAGCCCCAGCATTTT. As protein: CASSPDGGQPQHF.

In its sample, this clonotype was seen once. A much larger clonotype is one base distant, so this may be a read error. The CDR3 ends on some other residue instead of the conserved phenylalanine or tryptophan, so this is likely a read error. The chain combines TRBV13 with TRBJ1-1; D gene uncertain. Germline assignment: CDR1 PRHDT and CDR2 FYEKMQ (reference sequence). The CDR3 consists of 13 residues. Trimming pared 2 bases from V and 1 base from J, leaving 5 bases between. Written as DNA, the CDR3 is TGTGCCAGCAGCTTAAAGGCGAACACTGAAGCTTTCCTT. Protein product: CASSLKANTEAFL.

The chain is built from TRBV28 and TRBJ1-3; possible D gene TRBD1, 6 bases. Germline V gives CDR1 MDHEN, CDR2 SYDVKM. V shed 4 bases and J shed 3 bases, with 13 bases lying between them. This CDR3 is built from 15 residues. The CDR3 here is CASSSSQGFGNTIYF. In DNA, the CDR3 is TGTGCCAGCAGTTCATCGCAGGGGTTTGGAAACACCATATATTTT. The whole variable domain, remainder taken from reference TRBV28 and TRBJ1-3, is DVKVTQSSRYLVKRTGEKVFLECVQDMDHENMFWYRQDPGLGLRLIYFSYDVKMKEKGDIPEGYSVSREKKERFSLILESASTNQTSMYLCASSSSQGFGNTIYFGEGSWLTVV.

By sample share, this clonotype is large (0.1 to 1%). The chain links TRBV6-1 to TRBJ1-1, with D hard to call. The CDR3 is 10 residues long. The germline gives CDR1 MNHNS, CDR2 SASEGT. Trimming shortened V by 10 bases and J by 5 bases, and 8 bases separated the two germline ends. The CDR3: CATKGTEAFF. Here the CDR3 DNA reads TGTGCCACGAAAGGTACTGAAGCTTTCTTT.

Concerning this clonotype itself: The conserved phenylalanine or tryptophan is not found at the CDR3 terminus, so this likely reflects a read error. The chain combines TRBV11-3 with TRBJ2-3; D not resolved. The closer fit of TRBJ1-5 to the DNA end suggests the J call may be wrong. CDR3 size: 13 residues. CDR1 is SGHNT and CDR2 is YENEEA in the germline V gene. The CDR3 DNA sequence: TGTGCCAGCAGCTTTAGCCCCACAGATACGCAGCATCTT. Amino acids: CASSFSPTDTQHL.

This clonotype was observed once. The chain employs TRBV6-5 and TRBJ1-2; D perhaps matches TRBD1 (6 bases). V lost 4 bases to trimming and J lost 6 bases, with 15 bases between them. In germline, CDR1 is MNHEY, CDR2 SVGAGI. There are 14 residues in the CDR3. The CDR3 DNA is TGTGCCAGCAGTTGCACCCTGGGGGCCCATGGCTACACCTTC. Protein: CASSCTLGAHGYTF.

The V gene is TRBV12-5, the J gene TRBJ2-2; TRBD2 might be the D (5 bases). V was trimmed by 3 bases and J by 0 bases, leaving 11 bases between them. The CDR3 consists of 16 residues. CDR1 and CDR2 (germline): LGHNT, FRNRAP. The CDR3 sequence is CASGFLPGTNTGELFF. CDR3 DNA sequence: TGTGCTAGTGGTTTCTTGCCCGGGACGAACACCGGGGAGCTGTTTTTT.

By sample fraction, this clonotype is large. The CDR3 sequence: CSAREGVGVSEQYF. The CDR3 region has the DNA TGCAGTGCTAGAGAGGGAGTAGGGGTCAGCGAGCAGTACTTC. This chain uses TRBV20-1 with TRBJ2-7, with D perhaps given as TRBD1 or TRBD2 (5 bases each). The CDR3 is 14 amino acids. V was cut by 0 bases and J by 6 bases, with 15 bases left in between. Germline V gene data show CDR1 as DFQATT and CDR2 as SNEGSKA (reference sequence).

A note on this clonotype: A far larger clone is one base from this, pointing to a likely read error. The genes are TRBV3-1 and TRBJ1-2; D unresolved. The CDR3 has 12 amino acids. Germline assignment: CDR1 LGHDT and CDR2 YNNKEL (reference sequence). CDR3 bases: TGTGCCAGCAGCCAAGATCGTTTGGGCTGCACCTTC. It codes for CASSQDRLGCTF.

Concerning this clonotype itself: It is unclear where the CDR3 begins or ends on the DNA, so no DNA is shown, and the CDR3 is as TCRdb lists it. The chain joins TRBV6-5 to TRBJ1-2. Germline V gene data show CDR1 as MNHEY and CDR2 as SVGAGI. The CDR3 spans 15 amino acids, including both terminal residues. CDR3 sequence: CAGRVGGGTYYGCTF.

With respect to this clonotype: This clone may be a read error of a much larger clone one base away. The rearrangement links TRBV30 to TRBJ1-3, with TRBD1 matching 7 bases. This CDR3 contains 14 residues. Looked up from germline, CDR1 is GTSNPN and CDR2 is SVGIG (reference sequence). CDR3 region: CAWSRQGPGSTIYF. The CDR3 DNA reads TGTGCCTGGAGTCGACAGGGTCCTGGAAGCACCATATATTTT.

This rearrangement joins TRBV5-1 to TRBJ2-7; possible D gene TRBD1, 5 bases. With 2 bases removed from V and 0 bases from J, the gap between germline ends came to 12 bases. Germline loops: CDR1 SGHRS, CDR2 YFSETQ. The length of the CDR3 is 15 residues. The CDR3 protein is CASSFGRVSSYEQYF. The CDR3, as DNA: TGCGCCAGCAGCTTCGGCAGGGTGAGCTCCTACGAGCAGTACTTC.

Relative to its sample, this clonotype is medium-sized (0.01 to 0.1%). The chain is built from TRBV19 and TRBJ1-5, with D perhaps matching TRBD1 (6 bases). This CDR3 comprises 13 residues. CDR1 and CDR2 from the germline V gene are LNHDA and SQIVND (reference sequence). Trimming shortened V by 5 bases and J by 4 bases, and 9 bases separated the two germline ends. The CDR3 DNA reads as TGTGCCAGTAGTCGGACAGTTAATCAGCCCCAGCATTTT. Protein: CASSRTVNQPQHF. Full variable domain (outside the CDR3, taken from reference TRBV19 and TRBJ1-5): DGGITQSPKYLFRKEGQNVTLSCEQNLNHDAMYWYRQDPGQGLRLIYYSQIVNDFQKGDIAEGYSVSREKKESFPLTVTSAQKNPTAFYLCASSRTVNQPQHFGDGTRLSIL.

Many counts were recorded for this clonotype. The chain recombines TRBV19 with TRBJ1-1; 7 positions agree with TRBD1. The V segment lost 5 bases and the J segment 1 base; nucleotides outside the gene matches: 10. Germline CDR1 reads LNHDA; CDR2 reads SQIVND (reference sequence). This CDR3 has 16 amino acids. This CDR3 is CASSFAGGTGNTEAFF. In nucleotides, the CDR3 is TGTGCCAGTAGTTTCGCAGGGGGAACGGGGAACACTGAAGCTTTCTTT.

This clonotype is medium-sized. CDR3 amino acids: CASSLDRDYSYEQYF. The CDR3 nucleotides read TGTGCCAGCAGCTTAGACCGGGACTACAGTTACGAGCAGTACTTC. The chain joins TRBV7-9 to TRBJ2-7; 7 bases match TRBD2. Germline V CDR1 and CDR2: SEHNR, FQNEAQ (reference sequence). The ends lost 1 base at V and 4 bases at J; junction bases unmatched: 7. The CDR3 has 15 amino acids.

By share of the sample, this clonotype is medium-sized. The rearrangement links TRBV2 to TRBJ2-1; 8 nucleotides agree with TRBD2. Germline assignment: CDR1 SNHLY and CDR2 FYNNEI. V lost 5 bases to trimming and J lost 3 bases; unmatched junction nucleotides: 12. The CDR3 sequence is 17 residues long. CDR3 bases: TGTGCCAGCAGTTGGGACCCTTTAGCGGGGAACTACAATGAGCAGTTCTTC. Translated, it gives CASSWDPLAGNYNEQFF.

This clonotype was seen at least ten times. V usage is TRBV7-6 and J usage is TRBJ2-2; D not resolved. This CDR3 is 13 amino acids long. Germline CDR1 SGHVS, CDR2 FNYEAQ. V was shortened by 5 bases and J by 7 bases, with 11 bases between the two germline ends. Here the CDR3 DNA reads TGTGCCAGCAGCCTTATCTCAAACGGGGAGCTGTTTTTT. Its translation is CASSLISNGELFF. The entire variable domain, with the rest obtained from reference TRBV7-6 and TRBJ2-2, is as follows: GAGVSQSPRYKVTKRGQDVALRCDPISGHVSLYWYRQALGQGPEFLTYFNYEAQQDKSGLPNDRFSAERPEGSISTLTIQRTEQRDSAMYRCASSLISNGELFFGEGSRLTVL.

This clonotype has a single count. A clone one base away is much larger, so this may be a read error. The gene calls are TRBV5-1 and TRBJ2-5; D not resolved. CDR3 length: 13 residues. Germline V CDR1 and CDR2: SGHRS, YFSETQ. The CDR3 region has the DNA TGCGCCAGCAGCTTCCTCAGCGAAGAGACCCGGTACTTC. It is translated as CASSFLSEETRYF.